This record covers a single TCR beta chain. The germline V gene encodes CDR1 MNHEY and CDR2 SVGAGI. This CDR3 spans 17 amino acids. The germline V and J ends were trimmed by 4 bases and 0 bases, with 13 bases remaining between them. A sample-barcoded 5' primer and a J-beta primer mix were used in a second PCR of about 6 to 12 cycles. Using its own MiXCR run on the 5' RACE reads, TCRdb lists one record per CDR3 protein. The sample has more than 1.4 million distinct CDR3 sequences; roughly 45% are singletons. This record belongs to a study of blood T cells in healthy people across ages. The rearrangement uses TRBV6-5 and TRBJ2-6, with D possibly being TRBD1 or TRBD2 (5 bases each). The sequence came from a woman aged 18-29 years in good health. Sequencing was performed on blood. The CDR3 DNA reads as TGTGCCAGCAGTTGGTGGGACGGCGTCTCTGGGGCCAACGTCCTGACTTTC. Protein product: CASSWWDGVSGANVLTF.